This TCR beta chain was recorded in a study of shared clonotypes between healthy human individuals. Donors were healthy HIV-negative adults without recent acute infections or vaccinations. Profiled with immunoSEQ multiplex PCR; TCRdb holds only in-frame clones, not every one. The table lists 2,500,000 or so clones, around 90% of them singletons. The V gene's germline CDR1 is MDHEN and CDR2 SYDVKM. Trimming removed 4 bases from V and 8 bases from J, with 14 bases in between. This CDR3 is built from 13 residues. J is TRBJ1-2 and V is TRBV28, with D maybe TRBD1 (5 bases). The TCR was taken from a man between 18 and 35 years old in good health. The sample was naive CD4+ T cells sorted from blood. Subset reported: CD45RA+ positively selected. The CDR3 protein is CASSSGGLRGYTF. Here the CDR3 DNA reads TGTGCCAGCAGTTCCGGGGGGTTACGCGGCTACACCTTC.